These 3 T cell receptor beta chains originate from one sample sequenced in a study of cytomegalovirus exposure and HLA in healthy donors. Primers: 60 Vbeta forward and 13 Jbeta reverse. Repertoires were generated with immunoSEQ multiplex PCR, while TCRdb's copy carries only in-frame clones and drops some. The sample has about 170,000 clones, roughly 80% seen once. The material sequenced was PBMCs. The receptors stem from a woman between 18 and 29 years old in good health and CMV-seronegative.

CDR3 sequence (DNA): TGTGCCAGCAACGGGGGGGTGGATACGCAGTATTTT. It codes for CASNGGVDTQYF. The chain joins TRBV28 to TRBJ2-3; 8 bases line up with TRBD2. With 7 bases clipped from V and 6 bases from J, the junction kept 3 bases outside the gene matches. The CDR3 totals 12 residues. Per germline, CDR1 MDHEN and CDR2 SYDVKM.

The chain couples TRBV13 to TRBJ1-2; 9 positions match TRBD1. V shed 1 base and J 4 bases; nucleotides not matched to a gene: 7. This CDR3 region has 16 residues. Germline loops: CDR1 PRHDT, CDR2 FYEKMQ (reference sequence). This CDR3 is CASSLDRGLAAYGYTF. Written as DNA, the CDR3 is TGTGCCAGCAGCTTAGACAGGGGGCTTGCGGCCTATGGCTACACCTTC.

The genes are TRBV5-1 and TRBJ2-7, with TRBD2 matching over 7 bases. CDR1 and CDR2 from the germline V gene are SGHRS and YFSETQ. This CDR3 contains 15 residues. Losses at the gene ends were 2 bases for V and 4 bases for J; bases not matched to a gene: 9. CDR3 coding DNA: TGCGCCAGCAGCTTAACATCGGGACTATCTTACGAGCAGTACTTC. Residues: CASSLTSGLSYEQYF.